This T cell receptor (beta chain) was profiled in a study of T cells in Graves' hyperthyroidism and ophthalmopathy. Points from the study as a whole: Most expanded thyroid clonotypes above 0.001 recurred in blood.

Inclusion characteristics of ophthalmopathy patients comprised a Clinical Activity Score of at least 3, a NOSPECS grade of at least 4, and duration under 3 months. More than 8 ml fresh peripheral blood yielded the PBMCs. On this clonotype itself: Its antigen is as yet unknown.

From germline, CDR1 is MDHEN and CDR2 SYDVKM. The ends were cut back, 2 bases at V and 8 bases at J, with 12 bases in the middle. The length of the CDR3 is 14 residues. Amplified regions were TCR beta CDR3 sequences from RNA transcripts. The TCR CDR3 first-round RT-PCR relied on the HTBI primer set. Each CDR3 protein is one row after TCRdb ran MiXCR on the multiplex PCR reads. Counted here are around 530,000 distinct CDR3 sequences, approximately 17% occurring once; the ten biggest clones make up around 17%. The source is a woman aged 18 to 35 with Graves' ophthalmopathy. The sample taken for sequencing was blood. The gene calls are TRBV28 and TRBJ1-4; possible D gene TRBD1, 5 bases. CDR3 bases: TGTGCCAGCAGTTTAATGGCGGGGCACGAAAAACTGTTTTTT. Its protein product is CASSLMAGHEKLFF.